The rows below give T cell receptor beta chains drawn from one sample of a study of cytomegalovirus exposure and HLA in healthy donors. TCRdb's copy holds only in-frame clones and misses some; the assay was immunoSEQ multiplex PCR. This listing includes about 150,000 clones. Sequencing was done on a sample of PBMCs. The receptors stem from a man under 40 in good health and CMV-seronegative. Both conserved end residues are part of each CDR3. D genes are given only for firm matches.

D	V	J	DNA	CDR3
TRBD1	TRBV6-1	TRBJ1-5	TGTGCCACCAAACAGGGGGCTGGCGATCAGCCCCAGCATTTT	CATKQGAGDQPQHF
TRBD2	TRBV5-1	TRBJ2-1	TGCGCCAGCAGCTCCTTTATAGCGGGAGGTACCTACAATGAGCAGTTCTTC	CASSSFIAGGTYNEQFF
TRBD1	TRBV2	TRBJ2-7	TGTGCCAGCAGTCGGACAGGGGCTGGATACGAGCAGTACTTC	CASSRTGAGYEQYF
-	TRBV9	TRBJ2-7	TGTGCCAGCAGGAACGAGCAGTACTTC	CASRNEQYF
-	TRBV6-5	TRBJ1-6	TGTGCCAGCAGTTACGGGAGGGCTGGAAATTCACCCCTCCACTTT	CASSYGRAGNSPLHF
TRBD2	TRBV5-1	TRBJ2-7	TGTGCCAGCAGCCCGGGGGCGGGAGGCTACGAGCAGTACTTC	CASSPGAGGYEQYF
TRBD2	TRBV11-2	TRBJ2-1	TGTGCCAGCAGCCTTGCCCTAGCGGGCTACAATGAGCAGTTCTTC	CASSLALAGYNEQFF
TRBD2	TRBV11-2	TRBJ2-5	TGTGCCAGCAGCTTCTTAGCGGGGCTGGCGGAGACCCAGTACTTC	CASSFLAGLAETQYF
TRBD1	TRBV6-1	TRBJ2-1	TGTGCCAGCAGTGAGCTGCAGGGGGCTTCGGTCCGTGAGCAGTTCTTC	CASSELQGASVREQFF
-	TRBV6-5	TRBJ1-2	TGTGCCAGCAGTTACTCTAACCCTAGCTATGGCTACACCTTC	CASSYSNPSYGYTF
TRBD1	TRBV7-2	TRBJ1-2	TGTGCCAGCAGCCTACGGACAGGGGGCTTAGGGGTGAGAGGCTACACCTTC	CASSLRTGGLGVRGYTF
-	TRBV5-1	TRBJ2-7	TGCGCCAGCAGCTCTCGGACAGCTTACGAGCAGTACTTC	CASSSRTAYEQYF
-	TRBV5-1	TRBJ2-2	TGCGCCAGCAGCAGAGACAGCTACACCGGGGAGCTGTTTTTT	CASSRDSYTGELFF
TRBD1	TRBV29-1	TRBJ2-1	TGCAGCGTTGAAGGTGGTGGACAGGGGACCAATGAGCAGTTCTTC	CSVEGGGQGTNEQFF
TRBD2	TRBV19	TRBJ2-7	TGTGCCAGTCACCCTGGGGGCGGGAGGATACCCTACGAGCAGTACTTC	CASHPGGGRIPYEQYF
-	TRBV27	TRBJ1-5	TGTGCCAGCAGTTCTTTTATGAGCAATCAGCCCCAGCATTTT	CASSSFMSNQPQHF
TRBD2	TRBV5-1	TRBJ2-5	TGCGCCAGCACCTTGGGGGACTACCTACAAGAGACCCAGTACTTC	CASTLGDYLQETQYF
-	TRBV5-6	TRBJ2-7	TGTGCCAGCAGCGTTACAGCGGCCTACGAGCAGTACTTC	CASSVTAAYEQYF
TRBD1	TRBV6-4	TRBJ2-2	TGTGCCAGCAGTGAGGGACAGGGGGCCGGGGAGCTGTTTTTT	CASSEGQGAGELFF
-	TRBV7-7	TRBJ2-2	TGTGCCAGCACCCCTACCTCCGGGATAGCCACCGGGGAGCTGTTTTTT	CASTPTSGIATGELFF
-	TRBV29-1	TRBJ1-1	TGCAGCAGCGCCAGGGGGAACACTGAAGCTTTCTTT	CSSARGNTEAFF
-	TRBV18	TRBJ1-5	TGTGCCAGCTCACCCCTAAACCGGGGAAACAATCAGCCCCAGCATTTT	CASSPLNRGNNQPQHF
TRBD2	TRBV10-3	TRBJ2-3	TGTGCCATCAGTGAGTCTACGGGAGGAATTTCAGATACGCAGTATTTT	CAISESTGGISDTQYF
-	TRBV5-4	TRBJ2-2	TGTGCCAGCAGCTTGGCCCCTGGCGGAGACACCGGGGAGCTGTTTTTT	CASSLAPGGDTGELFF
-	TRBV7-9	TRBJ2-7	TGTGCCAGCAGCATTGCGGACGGGAGCTCCTACGAGCAGTACTTC	CASSIADGSSYEQYF
-	TRBV7-3	TRBJ1-1	TGTGCCAGCAGCTTAGCGCAGGGTAACACTGAAGCTTTCTTT	CASSLAQGNTEAFF
-	TRBV7-9	TRBJ2-7	TGTGCCAGCAGTTTCGCCCTACAAGAAACTAGCTACGAGCAGTACTTC	CASSFALQETSYEQYF
TRBD1	TRBV5-8	TRBJ2-1	TGTGCCAGCAGCAGGACAGGATTCAATGAGCAGTTCTTC	CASSRTGFNEQFF
TRBD1	TRBV6-1	TRBJ2-1	TGTGCCAGCCTTCCCGGGACAGAAGCCTACAATGAGCAGTTCTTC	CASLPGTEAYNEQFF